This T cell receptor (beta chain) derives from a study of human T cells and chemical hapten exposure. Study background: Alopecia areata, totalis or universalis affected patients who were mostly female. Regarding the study as a whole: Controls formed significantly fewer large CDR3 similarity clusters than expanded TCRs did.

Trimming removed 4 bases at V and 4 bases at J, with 16 bases between. Germline lookup yields CDR1 SGHKS and CDR2 YYEKEE (reference sequence). This CDR3 is 15 amino acids long. The time point here: patch test 1, 2 weeks after DPC sensitization. Treatment described: therapeutic diphenylcyclopropenone sensitization with weekly scalp DPC. TCRdb re-analysed the RACE reads in MiXCR, keeping a single row per CDR3 protein. This sample has tens of thousands of distinct CDR3 sequences, with less than 10% found just once. On this clonotype: As yet, its antigen is unknown.

The sequence was obtained from a woman between 45 and 65 years old with alopecia areata. Some clones in this sample may be carry-over from other donors' samples. Sample: whole blood, taken in connection with sensitization to the hapten diphenylcyclopropenone (DPC). V gene TRBV5-5 combines with J gene TRBJ2-3; weak D call: TRBD2 (6 bases). CDR3: CASSKTGGGSDTQYF. The CDR3 DNA reads TGTGCCAGCAGCAAGACTGGGGGAGGATCAGATACGCAGTATTTT. The variable domain in full, completed from reference TRBV5-5 and TRBJ2-3, reads DAGVTQSPTHLIKTRGQQVTLRCSPISGHKSVSWYQQVLGQGPQFIFQYYEKEERGRGNFPDRFSARQFPNYSSELNVNALLLGDSALYLCASSKTGGGSDTQYFGPGTRLTVL.